This T cell receptor beta chain was sequenced during a study of early T cells in non-severe SARS-CoV-2 infection. Individual cDNA molecules were tagged with unique molecular identifiers, the study reported. TCRdb re-called the 5' RACE reads through MiXCR, storing one row per CDR3 protein. This table holds more than 50,000 distinct CDR3 sequences, roughly an eighth found once. This clonotype has just a few counts. Its antigen is unknown. Study-wide results and caveats: Matching with VDJdb favored anti-spike CD8 responses (missing private and CD4 specificities).

The sample here was whole blood, taken at baseline. The sequence was collected from an adult who was a healthcare worker with PCR-confirmed SARS-CoV-2 infection or an uninfected control (not recorded which).

The CDR3 sequence: CASSATDRGSYEQYF. The CDR3 DNA follows: TGTGCCAGCAGTGCGACGGACAGGGGATCCTACGAGCAGTACTTC. The V call is TRBV12-3 or TRBV12-4, the J call TRBJ2-7; 9 nucleotides match TRBD1. CDR3 length: 15 amino acids. With V trimmed by 5 bases and J by 1 base, 6 bases remained unmatched.